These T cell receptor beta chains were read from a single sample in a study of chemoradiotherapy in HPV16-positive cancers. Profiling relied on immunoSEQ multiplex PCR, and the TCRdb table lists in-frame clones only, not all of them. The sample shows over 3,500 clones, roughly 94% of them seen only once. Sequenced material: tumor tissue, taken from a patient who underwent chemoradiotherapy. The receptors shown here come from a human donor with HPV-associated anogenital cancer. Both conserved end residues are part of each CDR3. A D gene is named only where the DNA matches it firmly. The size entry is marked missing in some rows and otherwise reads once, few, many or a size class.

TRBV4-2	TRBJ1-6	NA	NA	CASAAGQYNSPLHF	TGTGCCAGCGCGGCAGGGCAGTATAATTCACCCCTCCACTTT
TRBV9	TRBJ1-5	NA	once	CASSVADSNQPQHF	TGTGCCAGCAGCGTAGCCGACAGCAATCAGCCCCAGCATTTT
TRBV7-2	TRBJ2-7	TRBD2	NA	CASSFTSGRDEQYF	TGTGCCAGCAGCTTTACTAGCGGGAGGGATGAGCAGTACTTC
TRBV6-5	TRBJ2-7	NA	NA	CASSYRANYEQYF	TGTGCCAGCAGTTACAGGGCAAACTACGAGCAGTACTTC
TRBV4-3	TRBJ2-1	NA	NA	CASSQGVGWAYNEQFF	TGCGCCAGCAGCCAAGGGGTCGGGTGGGCCTACAATGAGCAGTTCTTC
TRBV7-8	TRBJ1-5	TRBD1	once	CASNPAGTGINQPQHF	TGTGCCAGCAACCCAGCGGGGACAGGGATCAATCAGCCCCAGCATTTT
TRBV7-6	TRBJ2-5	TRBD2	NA	CASSLPPGLAAWKTQYF	TGTGCCAGCAGCCTTCCTCCGGGACTAGCGGCGTGGAAGACCCAGTACTTC
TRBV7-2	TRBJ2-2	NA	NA	CASSTTRGLFF	TGTGCCAGCAGCACGACGCGGGGGCTGTTTTTT
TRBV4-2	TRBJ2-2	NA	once	CASSQVEGGTGELFF	TGTGCCAGCAGCCAAGTGGAGGGAGGTACCGGGGAGCTGTTTTTT
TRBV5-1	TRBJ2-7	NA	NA	CASSLEGSSAYEQYF	TGCGCCAGCAGCTTGGAGGGTAGTTCGGCCTACGAGCAGTACTTC
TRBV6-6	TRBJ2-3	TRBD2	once	CASRVTSGRANTQYF	TGTGCCAGCAGGGTGACTAGCGGGAGGGCGAATACGCAGTATTTT
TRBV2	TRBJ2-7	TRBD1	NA	CASSDYLYRDSYEQYF	TGTGCCAGCAGTGATTATCTTTACAGGGACAGCTACGAGCAGTACTTC
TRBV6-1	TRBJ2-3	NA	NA	CASDSRPDTQYF	TGTGCCAGCGACTCGCGCCCAGATACGCAGTATTTT
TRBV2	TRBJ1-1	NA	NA	CASSETAEAFF	TGTGCCAGCAGTGAAACAGCGGAAGCTTTCTTT
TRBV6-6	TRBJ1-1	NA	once	CASSYSRMNTEAFF	TGTGCCAGCAGTTACAGCAGAATGAACACTGAAGCTTTCTTT
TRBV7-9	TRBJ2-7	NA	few	CASSRTGTRDYEQYF	TGTGCCAGCAGCCGGACCGGGACAAGGGACTACGAGCAGTACTTC
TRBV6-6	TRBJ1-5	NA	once	CASSLGVDQPQHF	TGTGCCAGCAGTCTTGGGGTTGATCAGCCCCAGCATTTT
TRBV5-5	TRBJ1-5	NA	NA	CASGRGVNQPQHF	TGTGCCAGCGGCAGGGGAGTTAATCAGCCCCAGCATTTT
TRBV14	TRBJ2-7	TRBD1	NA	CASSKGTGVRYEQYF	TGTGCCAGCAGCAAAGGGACAGGCGTCCGCTACGAGCAGTACTTC
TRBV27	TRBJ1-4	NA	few	CASSFGFNEKLFF	TGTGCCAGCAGTTTCGGCTTTAATGAAAAACTGTTTTTT
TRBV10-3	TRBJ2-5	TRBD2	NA	CATQREGQETQYF	TGTGCCACCCAGCGGGAGGGGCAAGAGACCCAGTACTTC
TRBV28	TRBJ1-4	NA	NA	CASSLGALEKLFF	TGTGCCAGCAGTTTGGGGGCACTTGAAAAACTGTTTTTT
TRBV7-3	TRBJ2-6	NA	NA	CASSSGFGAAYHSGANVLTF	TGTGCCAGCAGCTCCGGCTTCGGAGCGGCCTACCACTCTGGGGCCAACGTCCTGACTTTC
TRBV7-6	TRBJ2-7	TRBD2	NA	CASSLEAGEAGYEQYF	TGTGCCAGCAGCTTAGAGGCGGGAGAGGCGGGGTACGAGCAGTACTTC
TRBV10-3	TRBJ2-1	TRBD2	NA	CATASGGVDEQFF	TGTGCCACAGCTAGCGGTGGAGTCGATGAGCAGTTCTTC
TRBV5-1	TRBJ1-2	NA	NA	CASSTDASNYGYTF	TGCGCCAGCAGCACGGACGCATCTAACTATGGCTACACCTTC
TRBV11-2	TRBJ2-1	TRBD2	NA	CASSFSLADYNEQFF	TGTGCCAGCAGCTTCTCCCTAGCGGACTACAATGAGCAGTTCTTC
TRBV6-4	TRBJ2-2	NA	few	CASSDSGGANTGELFF	TGTGCCAGCAGTGACTCGGGGGGAGCCAACACCGGGGAGCTGTTTTTT
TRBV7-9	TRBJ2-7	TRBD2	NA	CASSYTGGLDEQYF	TGTGCCAGCAGCTATACCGGAGGACTAGACGAGCAGTACTTC
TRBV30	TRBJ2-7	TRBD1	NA	CAWVGRDRLREQYF	TGTGCCTGGGTGGGTCGGGACAGACTACGCGAGCAGTACTTC
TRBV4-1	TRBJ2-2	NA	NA	CASSQAPLALGGGLSGELFF	TGCGCCAGCAGCCAAGCCCCGTTAGCTTTGGGGGGGGGCCTCTCCGGGGAGCTGTTTTTT
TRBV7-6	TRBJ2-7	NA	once	CASSSRGPGLYEQYF	TGTGCCAGCAGCTCTCGGGGGCCAGGTCTCTACGAGCAGTACTTC
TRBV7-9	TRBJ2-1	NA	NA	CASSLAAGVLVEQFF	TGTGCCAGCAGCTTAGCGGCCGGGGTGCTAGTGGAGCAGTTCTTC
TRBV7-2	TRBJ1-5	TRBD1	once	CASSFVQGEGQPQHF	TGTGCCAGCAGCTTTGTACAGGGGGAGGGTCAGCCCCAGCATTTT
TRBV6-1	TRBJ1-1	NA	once	CASRRLSEAFF	TGTGCCAGCAGGAGGTTGTCTGAAGCTTTCTTT
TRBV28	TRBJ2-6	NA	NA	CASRIPGEGNGANVLTF	TGTGCCAGCAGAATACCGGGAGAGGGGAATGGGGCCAACGTCCTGACTTTC
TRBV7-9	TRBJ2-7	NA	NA	CASSLSDGWRYEQYF	TGTGCCAGCAGCTTATCCGACGGGTGGAGATACGAGCAGTACTTC
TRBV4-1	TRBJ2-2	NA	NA	CASSPGGGGQAGELFF	TGCGCCAGCAGTCCCGGAGGTGGGGGTCAGGCCGGGGAGCTGTTTTTT
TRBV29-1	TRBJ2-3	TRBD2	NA	CSVVATSGSGADTQYF	TGCAGCGTTGTGGCTACTAGCGGGAGTGGGGCAGATACGCAGTATTTT
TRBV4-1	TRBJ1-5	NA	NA	CASSQDPGTFNQPQHF	TGCGCCAGCAGCCAAGATCCAGGGACCTTCAATCAGCCCCAGCATTTT
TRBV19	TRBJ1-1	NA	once	CASSSIYTLNTEAFF	TGTGCCAGTTCATCGATCTACACTCTGAACACTGAAGCTTTCTTT
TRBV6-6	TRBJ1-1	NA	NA	CASTAGLHHLNTEAFF	TGTGCCAGCACCGCAGGGCTTCACCACCTGAACACTGAAGCTTTCTTT
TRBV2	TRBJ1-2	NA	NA	CASSVDPLVGYTF	TGTGCCAGCAGTGTGGACCCACTAGTTGGCTACACCTTC
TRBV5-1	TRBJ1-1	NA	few	CASSQQGGSTEAFF	TGCGCCAGCAGCCAGCAGGGCGGCAGCACTGAAGCTTTCTTT
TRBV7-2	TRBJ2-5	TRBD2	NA	CASSLATSGGEETQYF	TGTGCCAGCAGCTTAGCGACTAGCGGGGGGGAAGAGACCCAGTACTTC
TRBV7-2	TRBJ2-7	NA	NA	CASSFTSVGEQYF	TGTGCCAGCAGCTTCACCTCAGTGGGCGAGCAGTACTTC
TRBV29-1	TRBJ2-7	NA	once	CSVLGHEQYF	TGCAGCGTTTTAGGTCACGAGCAGTACTTC
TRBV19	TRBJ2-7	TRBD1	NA	CASSWGPGGSYEQYF	TGTGCCAGTAGCTGGGGGCCAGGGGGCTCCTACGAGCAGTACTTC
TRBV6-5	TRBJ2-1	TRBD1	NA	CASGPGGVNEQFF	TGTGCCAGCGGTCCAGGGGGTGTCAATGAGCAGTTCTTC
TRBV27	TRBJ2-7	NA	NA	CASSLSSGPSGVVFYEQYF	TGTGCCAGCAGTTTATCATCGGGGCCGTCAGGGGTGGTCTTCTACGAGCAGTACTTC
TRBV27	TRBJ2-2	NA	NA	CASSTRTLNTGELFF	TGTGCCAGCAGTACTAGGACACTGAACACCGGGGAGCTGTTTTTT
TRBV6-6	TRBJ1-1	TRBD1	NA	CATRGQTGVGAFF	TGTGCCACCAGGGGACAGACGGGGGTGGGCGCTTTCTTT
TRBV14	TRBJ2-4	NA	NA	CASSQPGPAKNIQYF	TGTGCCAGCAGCCAGCCAGGACCAGCCAAAAACATTCAGTACTTC
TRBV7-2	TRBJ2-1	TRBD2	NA	CASSSIAGTNNEQFF	TGTGCCAGCAGCTCCATAGCGGGGACCAACAATGAGCAGTTCTTC
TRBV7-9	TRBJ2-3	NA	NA	CASSLEVVPGSTDTQYF	TGTGCCAGCAGCTTAGAAGTGGTTCCGGGGAGCACAGATACGCAGTATTTT
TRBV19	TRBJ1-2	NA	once	CASSPRLRDFNYGYTF	TGTGCCAGTAGCCCAAGGTTAAGGGACTTTAACTATGGCTACACCTTC
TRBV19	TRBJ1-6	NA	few	CASRNVGQGNSPLHF	TGTGCCAGTAGGAATGTAGGTCAGGGTAATTCACCCCTCCACTTT
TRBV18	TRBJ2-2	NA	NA	CASSPLRGGTGELFF	TGTGCCAGCTCACCACTGCGCGGTGGCACCGGGGAGCTGTTTTTT
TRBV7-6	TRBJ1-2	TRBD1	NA	CASSLNRGGNYGYTF	TGTGCCAGCAGCTTGAACAGGGGCGGGAACTATGGCTACACCTTC